This T cell receptor beta chain was sequenced for a study of CD8+CD57+ T cells in acquired aplastic anemia. Genomic DNA, the template, was used for profiling of the TCR beta VDJ and CDR3. In TCRdb, the reads were re-called with MiXCR into one record per CDR3 protein. The repertoire holds about 210,000 distinct CDR3 sequences, roughly 33% seen once, with around 1.1% in the top ten. CDR3 size: 15 residues. V gave up 4 bases and J gave up 0 bases; unmatched junction bases: 5. The germline gives CDR1 SGHNT, CDR2 YYREEE (reference sequence). Study-level points and caveats: Approximately 30 was the count of CD8+ CDR3 sequences that patients shared with controls.

Concerning this clonotype itself: The target antigen is unknown.

This TCR was recovered from a human donor in good health, serving as a control. Source material: sorted CD4+, CD8+, or CD8+CD57+ T cells (not recorded which) from PBMCs. V is TRBV5-4 and J is TRBJ2-3; 7 bases agree with TRBD2. The CDR3 reads CASSGVGGSTDTQYF. CDR3 DNA sequence: TGTGCCAGCAGCGGCGTGGGGGGGAGCACAGATACGCAGTATTTT.